The 6 T cell receptor beta chains below were found in one sample sequenced in a study of control samples from healthy donors and cancer patients. Here immunoSEQ multiplex PCR was the method, and the copy in TCRdb shows in-frame clones only, minus some. The sample has 95,000 to 150,000 clones; approximately 88% are singletons. Sequencing used blood. The receptors come from a man aged 45-65 years in good health.

V usage is TRBV9 and J usage is TRBJ1-1; a weak D match, TRBD1 (5 bases). Trimming shortened V by 1 base and J by 3 bases, and 16 bases separated the two germline ends. The CDR3 covers 16 residues. CDR1 is SGDLS, CDR2 YYNGEE, per germline. This chain's CDR3 is CASSVIRGGLDTEAFF. The CDR3 nucleotides are TGTGCCAGCAGCGTAATCCGTGGGGGTCTTGACACTGAAGCTTTCTTT. Together with reference TRBV9 and TRBJ1-1, the CDR3 gives the full variable domain: DSGVTQTPKHLITATGQRVTLRCSPRSGDLSVYWYQQSLDQGLQFLIQYYNGEERAKGNILERFSAQQFPDLHSELNLSSLELGDSALYFCASSVIRGGLDTEAFFGQGTRLTVV.

The V and J genes are TRBV9 and TRBJ1-1; a possible D gene is TRBD1 (6 bases). Trimming removed 3 bases at V and 1 base at J, with 16 bases between. The CDR3 is 16 residues long. Germline CDR1 SGDLS, CDR2 YYNGEE. DNA for the CDR3: TGTGCCAGCAGCGCTGGGGGCGGGGAAGCGAACACTGAAGCTTTCTTT. It codes for CASSAGGGEANTEAFF.

The chain joins TRBV1 to TRBJ2-7; TRBD2, the table's D call, was not compared with the DNA. TRBV1 is annotated as a pseudogene. This CDR3 has 16 amino acids. This CDR3 is CTSSQDGTSGSYEQYF. The CDR3 nucleotides read TGCACCAGCAGCCAAGATGGGACTAGCGGGTCCTACGAGCAGTACTTC.

The chain employs TRBV30 and TRBJ2-7; D remains ambiguous. CDR1 is GTSNPN and CDR2 is SVGIG in the germline V gene (reference sequence). V was cut by 1 base and J by 3 bases, with 13 bases left in between. There are 14 residues in the CDR3. The CDR3 DNA reads TGTGCCTGGAGTGCCACCGGCAGTAGCTACGAGCAGTACTTC. Translation gives CAWSATGSSYEQYF.

The V and J genes are TRBV5-1 and TRBJ2-7, with D perhaps TRBD1 (7 bases). This CDR3 contains 16 residues. The germline V gene encodes CDR1 SGHRS and CDR2 YFSETQ. V lost 4 bases, J lost 7 bases, and 24 bases lay in between. CDR3 in amino acids: CASSRQGGIQAREQYF. The CDR3 region has the DNA TGCGCCAGCAGCCGCCAGGGGGGTATCCAGGCGAGGGAGCAGTACTTC. Based on the CDR3 plus reference TRBV5-1 and TRBJ2-7, the full variable domain is KAGVTQTPRYLIKTRGQQVTLSCSPISGHRSVSWYQQTPGQGLQFLFEYFSETQRNKGNFPGRFSGRQFSNSRSEMNVSTLELGDSALYLCASSRQGGIQAREQYFGPGTRLTVT.

Only one count was recorded for this clone. J is TRBJ1-2 and V is TRBV6-6; 7 nucleotides agree with TRBD1. Germline V gives CDR1 MNHNY, CDR2 SVGAGI (reference sequence). V lost 5 bases and J lost 6; bases outside the gene matches: 12. The CDR3 has 15 amino acids. CDR3 amino acids: CASSPPPDRADGYTF. CDR3 coding DNA: TGTGCCAGCAGTCCCCCGCCCGACAGGGCGGATGGCTACACCTTC.